Below are 22 T cell receptor beta chains sequenced from a single sample in a study of OX40 agonist ivuxolimab in advanced cancers. The method was immunoSEQ multiplex PCR; TCRdb's version includes in-frame clones alone and lacks a portion of them. Of some 73,000 clones in the sample, just under 90% were seen once. The material sequenced was CD4+ or CD8+ T cells sorted from blood, taken in a trial of the OX40 agonist ivuxolimab. The source of these receptors is an adult with an advanced solid tumor such as melanoma, head and neck, liver or kidney cancer.

Turning to this clone: The sample carries other DNA sequences with the same CDR3. V gene TRBV7-9 combines with J gene TRBJ2-7, with TRBD1 identical over 7 bases. Trimming at V came to 5 bases and at J to 4 bases, leaving 2 bases not matched to a gene. This CDR3 has 12 amino acids. Per germline, CDR1 SEHNR and CDR2 FQNEAQ (reference sequence). The CDR3 protein is CASSLQGYEQYF. In nucleotides, the CDR3 is TGTGCCAGCAGCCTACAGGGGTACGAGCAGTACTTC.

The gene calls are TRBV25-1 and TRBJ2-5; 11 nucleotides match TRBD2. The CDR3 covers 15 residues. The V segment lost 3 bases and the J segment 2 bases; nucleotides outside the gene matches: 2. CDR1 and CDR2 from the germline V gene are MGHDK and SYGVNS. The CDR3 reads CASSETSGVQETQYF. CDR3 nucleotides: TGTGCCAGCAGTGAGACTAGCGGGGTGCAAGAGACCCAGTACTTC.

This chain joins TRBV10-3 and TRBJ2-5, with D possibly TRBD2 on 6 matching bases. V gave up 7 bases and J gave up 2 bases, with 11 bases separating them. Germline V lookup: CDR1 ENHRY, CDR2 SYGVKD. CDR3 length: 13 amino acids. CDR3 region: CAIKEGQQETQYF. In nucleotides, the CDR3 is TGTGCCATCAAGGAGGGGCAACAAGAGACCCAGTACTTC.

J is TRBJ2-7 and V is TRBV28, with 8 positions matching TRBD2. From germline, CDR1 is MDHEN and CDR2 SYDVKM. The V and J ends lost 6 bases and 2 bases, in that order; junction bases with no gene match: 6. This CDR3 is built from 14 residues. This CDR3 reads CASRQLAAPYEQYF. The DNA for the CDR3 is TGTGCCAGCAGACAACTAGCGGCCCCCTACGAGCAGTACTTC.

This chain links TRBV7-9 with TRBJ2-3; perhaps TRBD2 as D (5 bases). Germline CDR1 and CDR2: SEHNR and FQNEAQ (reference sequence). V lost 3 bases, J lost 6 bases, and 16 bases lay in between. The CDR3 has 15 residues. In DNA form, the CDR3 reads TGTGCCAGCAGCTTCAAAGGACTCGCCTGGGATACGCAGTATTTT. This encodes CASSFKGLAWDTQYF.

In its sample, this clone was seen a few times. This rearrangement joins TRBV5-1 to TRBJ1-5; TRBD1 agrees at 7 bases. Germline CDR1 SGHRS, CDR2 YFSETQ. The V and J ends lost 4 bases and 3 bases, in that order; junction bases with no gene match: 7. CDR3 length: 15 amino acids. CDR3 sequence: CASSPTTGFNQPQHF. In nucleotides, the CDR3 is TGCGCCAGCAGCCCGACGACAGGGTTCAATCAGCCCCAGCATTTT.

CDR3 sequence reads: CASSQVPKPGPLSTEAFF. The CDR3 DNA sequence: TGTGCCAGCAGCCAAGTTCCAAAACCGGGACCACTGAGTACTGAAGCTTTCTTT. This chain uses TRBV14 with TRBJ1-1; a possible D gene is TRBD1 (5 bases). Germline V gene sequence: CDR1 SGHDN, CDR2 FVKESK. Between the trimmed V and J ends, which lost 1 base and 5 bases, there was a span of 23 bases. The CDR3 contains 18 residues.

The chain has TRBV10-3 and TRBJ2-2, with TRBD2 identical over 9 bases. Trimming at V came to 8 bases and at J to 6 bases, leaving 13 bases not matched to a gene. This CDR3 spans 16 amino acids. CDR1 ENHRY and CDR2 SYGVKD come from the germline V gene. The CDR3 spells CAIPTSGGSVPGELFF. The CDR3 DNA follows: TGTGCCATCCCGACTAGCGGAGGCAGCGTCCCCGGGGAGCTGTTTTTT.

The chain joins TRBV19 to TRBJ1-2, with D possibly being TRBD1 (5 bases). The CDR3 sequence is 13 residues long. The germline V gene encodes CDR1 LNHDA and CDR2 SQIVND (reference sequence). Trimming cost V 5 bases and J 6 bases, with 13 bases left between them. The CDR3 DNA reads as TGTGCCAGTAGTCCCGCAGGGTGGCATGGCTACACCTTC. Residues: CASSPAGWHGYTF.

The CDR3 here is CASSQRQGLGWEYF. CDR3 nucleotides: TGCGCCAGCAGCCAACGACAGGGGTTGGGGTGGGAGTATTTT. The chain employs TRBV4-1 and TRBJ2-3, with 8 nucleotides matching TRBD1. The CDR3 spans 14 residues. Trimming cost V 2 bases and J 13 bases; bases outside gene matches: 11. The germline CDR1 and CDR2 sequences are MGHRA and YSYEKL.

The V and J genes are TRBV13 and TRBJ2-3; D possibly corresponds to TRBD1 (6 bases). In germline, CDR1 is PRHDT, CDR2 FYEKMQ (reference sequence). V lost 1 base to trimming and J lost 6 bases, with 11 bases between them. This CDR3 is built from 14 residues. The CDR3 DNA sequence: TGTGCCAGCAGCTTAGTAGGGACAATGGATACGCAGTATTTT. Translated: CASSLVGTMDTQYF.

The rearrangement uses TRBV2 and TRBJ2-7; D might be TRBD2 (6 bases). The V gene's germline CDR1 is SNHLY and CDR2 FYNNEI. Trimming stripped 6 bases from V and 2 bases from J, with 17 bases between. The CDR3 has 15 amino acids. The DNA for the CDR3 is TGTGCCAGCAGGCACCGGGACTCTCTACCCTACGAGCAGTACTTC. This gives the protein CASRHRDSLPYEQYF.

V usage is TRBV5-1 and J usage is TRBJ2-7, with 8 bases matching TRBD2. Germline V lookup: CDR1 SGHRS, CDR2 YFSETQ. V shed 2 bases, J shed 3 bases, and the junction held 4 bases outside the gene matches. The CDR3 consists of 14 residues. This CDR3 reads CASSFTSGYYEQYF. The DNA for the CDR3 is TGCGCCAGCAGCTTCACTAGCGGATACTACGAGCAGTACTTC.

The V gene is TRBV28, the J gene TRBJ1-3, with 7 positions matching TRBD1. From germline, CDR1 is MDHEN and CDR2 SYDVKM. The CDR3 consists of 14 residues. V shed 8 bases and J 0 bases; nucleotides not matched to a gene: 4. The CDR3 DNA sequence: TGTGCCAGCGTCAGGGGGAACTCTGGAAACACCATATATTTT. Encoded protein: CASVRGNSGNTIYF.

The V and J genes are TRBV5-4 and TRBJ1-3; D is perhaps TRBD1 (6 bases). V lost 4 bases and J 4 bases, leaving 9 bases between the germline ends. Germline-derived CDR1 and CDR2 are SGHNT and YYREEE (reference sequence). This CDR3 contains 13 residues. CDR3 loop: CASSNQGGNTIYF. The CDR3, as DNA: TGTGCCAGCAGCAACCAGGGGGGAAACACCATATATTTT.

In DNA, the CDR3 is TGTGCCAGCAGTTTACAGGGGCTCTACAATGAGCAGTTCTTC. Its translation: CASSLQGLYNEQFF. V gene TRBV27 combines with J gene TRBJ2-1, with a possible D match to TRBD1 (6 bases). Germline V CDR1 and CDR2: MNHEY, SMNVEV (reference sequence). Trimming shortened V by 2 bases and J by 3 bases, and 8 bases separated the two germline ends. This CDR3 comprises 14 residues.

J is TRBJ1-1 and V is TRBV11-1; 9 bases are a match to TRBD1. CDR3 length: 16 amino acids. Germline assignment: CDR1 SGHAT and CDR2 FQDESV (reference sequence). V was clipped by 3 bases and J by 5 bases; unmatched bases: 10. As DNA, the CDR3 is TGTGCCAGCAGCTTTGTCCCCGGGACAGGGTTAACTGAAGCTTTCTTT. It is translated as CASSFVPGTGLTEAFF.

The V call is TRBV11-3, the J call TRBJ2-2, with unresolved D. Looked up from germline, CDR1 is SGHNT and CDR2 is YENEEA. V was shortened by 5 bases and J by 7 bases, with 17 bases between the two germline ends. CDR3 length equals 15 residues. The CDR3 is CASSPPTVGSGELFF. The CDR3 bases are TGTGCCAGCAGCCCCCCCACCGTGGGAAGCGGGGAGCTGTTTTTT. Looking up the rest from reference TRBV11-3 and TRBJ2-2 gives the full variable domain: EAGVVQSPRYKIIEKKQPVAFWCNPISGHNTLYWYLQNLGQGPELLIRYENEEAVDDSQLPKDRFSAERLKGVDSTLKIQPAELGDSAVYLCASSPPTVGSGELFFGEGSRLTVL.

The chain links TRBV11-2 to TRBJ2-7; 7 bases match TRBD1. Germline-derived CDR1 and CDR2 are SGHAT and FQNNGV. The CDR3 has 13 amino acids. Trimming took 5 bases from V and 3 from J; bases not matched to a gene: 4. The DNA for the CDR3 is TGTGCCAGCAGCCCAGGGACAGACTACGAGCAGTACTTC. Translation: CASSPGTDYEQYF.

This rearrangement joins TRBV9 to TRBJ2-5; 10 bases agree with TRBD2. CDR1 is SGDLS, CDR2 YYNGEE, per germline. V dropped 4 bases and J dropped 5; count of bases not matched to a gene: 17. CDR3 size: 18 residues. The chain's CDR3 is CASSPGMGLAGVLETQYF. In DNA, the CDR3 is TGTGCCAGCAGCCCCGGCATGGGGCTAGCGGGGGTTTTGGAGACCCAGTACTTC.

This chain uses TRBV2 with TRBJ1-1; D is undetermined. The germline V gene encodes CDR1 SNHLY and CDR2 FYNNEI. This CDR3 has 11 residues. V lost 5 bases and J 8 bases, leaving 9 bases between the germline ends. The CDR3 here is CASSPGLEAFF. The CDR3 coding sequence is TGTGCCAGCAGTCCGGGTCTAGAAGCTTTCTTT. Looking up the rest from reference TRBV2 and TRBJ1-1 gives the full variable domain: EPEVTQTPSHQVTQMGQEVILRCVPISNHLYFYWYRQILGQKVEFLVSFYNNEISEKSEIFDDQFSVERPDGSNFTLKIRSTKLEDSAMYFCASSPGLEAFFGQGTRLTVV.

This clone is a singleton in its sample. The chain has TRBV4-1 and TRBJ2-7, with TRBD2 matching over 13 bases. Trimming removed 4 bases from V and 2 bases from J; junction bases left unmatched: 2. Germline CDR1 MGHRA, CDR2 YSYEKL. This CDR3 contains 15 residues. CDR3 residues: CASSPGLAGAYEQYF. Here the CDR3 DNA reads TGCGCCAGCAGCCCCGGACTAGCGGGAGCCTACGAGCAGTACTTC.